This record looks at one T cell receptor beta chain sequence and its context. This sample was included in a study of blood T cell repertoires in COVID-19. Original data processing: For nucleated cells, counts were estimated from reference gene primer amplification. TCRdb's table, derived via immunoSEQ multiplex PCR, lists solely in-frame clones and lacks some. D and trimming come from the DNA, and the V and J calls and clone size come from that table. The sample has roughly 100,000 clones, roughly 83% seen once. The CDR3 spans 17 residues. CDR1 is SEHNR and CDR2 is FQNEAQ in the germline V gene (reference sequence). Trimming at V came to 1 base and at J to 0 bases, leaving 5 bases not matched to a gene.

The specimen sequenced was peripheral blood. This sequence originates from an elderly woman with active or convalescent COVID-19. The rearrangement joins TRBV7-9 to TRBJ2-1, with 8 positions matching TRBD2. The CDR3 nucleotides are TGTGCCAGCAGCTTAGATAGCGGGAAAGGCTCCTACAATGAGCAGTTCTTC. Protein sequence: CASSLDSGKGSYNEQFF.